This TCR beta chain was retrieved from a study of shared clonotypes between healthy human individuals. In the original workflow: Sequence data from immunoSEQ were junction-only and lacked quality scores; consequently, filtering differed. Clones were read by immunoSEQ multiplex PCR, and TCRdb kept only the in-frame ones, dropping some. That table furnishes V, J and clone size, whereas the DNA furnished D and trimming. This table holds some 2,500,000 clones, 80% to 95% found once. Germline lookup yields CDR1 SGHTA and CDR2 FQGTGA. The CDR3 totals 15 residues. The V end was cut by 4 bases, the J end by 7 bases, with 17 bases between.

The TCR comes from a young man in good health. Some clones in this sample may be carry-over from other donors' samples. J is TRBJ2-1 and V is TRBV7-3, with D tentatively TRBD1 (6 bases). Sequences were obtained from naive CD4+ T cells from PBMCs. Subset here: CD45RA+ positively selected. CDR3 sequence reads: CASSSQGIGINEQFF. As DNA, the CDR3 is TGTGCCAGCAGCTCGCAGGGGATCGGGATAAATGAGCAGTTCTTC.